The 28 T cell receptor beta chains given below trace back to one sample, sequenced in a study of technical replicates of blood from a handful of donors. Assay used: immunoSEQ multiplex PCR; TCRdb lists only in-frame clones, some missing. Among approximately 73,000 clones listed, about nine tenths were seen once. Sequenced input: T cells isolated from PBMCs. The receptors shown here come from a human donor in good health.

The chain links TRBV28 to TRBJ2-1; TRBD2 agrees at 14 bases. The CDR3 length is 15 residues. The ends lost 5 bases at V and 8 bases at J; junction bases unmatched: 5. Germline CDR1 reads MDHEN; CDR2 reads SYDVKM. The CDR3 bases are TGTGCCAGCAGTAGACTAGCGGGAGGGCTCGATGAGCAGTTCTTC. Its translation is CASSRLAGGLDEQFF.

This clone was counted once. V gene TRBV13 combines with J gene TRBJ2-7, with a tentative D call TRBD2 (6 bases). The CDR3 loop spans 17 amino acids. From germline, CDR1 is PRHDT and CDR2 FYEKMQ (reference sequence). V dropped 5 bases and J dropped 0 bases, with 20 bases sitting between them. CDR3 sequence reads: CASSRLDFAGPSYEQYF. CDR3 sequence (DNA): TGTGCCAGCAGCCGACTCGATTTCGCGGGGCCCTCCTACGAGCAGTACTTC. Complete variable domain (other parts from reference TRBV13 and TRBJ2-7): AAGVIQSPRHLIKEKRETATLKCYPIPRHDTVYWYQQGPGQDPQFLISFYEKMQSDKGSIPDRFSAQQFSDYHSELNMSSLELGDSALYFCASSRLDFAGPSYEQYFGPGTRLTVT.

This sequence joins TRBV6-1 and TRBJ2-3, with 11 bases that match TRBD2. There are 18 residues in the CDR3. V lost 2 bases, J lost 5 bases, and 12 bases stayed unmatched. CDR1 and CDR2 from the germline V gene are MNHNS and SASEGT. CDR3 residues: CASSELLAGVGTEDTQYF. CDR3 bases: TGTGCCAGCAGTGAACTACTAGCGGGAGTGGGGACTGAAGATACGCAGTATTTT.

The CDR3 is CASSPSGSYSEQYF. In DNA, the CDR3 is TGTGCCAGCTCACCTAGCGGGAGCTATAGCGAGCAGTACTTC. This chain links TRBV18 with TRBJ2-7; 9 bases line up with TRBD2. Germline values: CDR1 KGHSH, CDR2 LQKENI. The CDR3 length is 14 residues. V trimming: 3 bases; J trimming: 6 bases; junction bases outside the gene matches: 6.

V gene TRBV7-6 combines with J gene TRBJ2-1, with 7 positions matching TRBD1. The V segment lost 5 bases and the J segment 10 bases; nucleotides outside the gene matches: 14. CDR3 length equals 15 residues. Germline V gives CDR1 SGHVS, CDR2 FNYEAQ. CDR3 region: CASSLSRDSSSEQFF. The CDR3, as DNA: TGTGCCAGCAGCCTAAGCCGGGACAGCTCATCAGAGCAGTTCTTC.

The chain uses TRBV6-5 and TRBJ2-7; D unclear. From germline, CDR1 is MNHEY and CDR2 SVGAGI. Trimming shortened V by 8 bases and J by 5 bases, and 10 bases separated the two germline ends. The CDR3 sequence is 11 residues long. In DNA, the CDR3 is TGTGCCAGCCATCGAGGCAACGAGCAGTACTTC. Amino acids: CASHRGNEQYF.

This chain uses TRBV28 with TRBJ1-4; D is ambiguous. The germline V gene has CDR1 MDHEN and CDR2 SYDVKM. V dropped 10 bases and J dropped 0 bases, with 12 bases sitting between them. This CDR3 is built from 14 residues. The CDR3 region has the DNA TGTGCCACTACTTGGGCCGCAACTAATGAAAAACTGTTTTTT. Its protein is CATTWAATNEKLFF.

This clone was seen a single time. The chain joins TRBV5-4 to TRBJ2-2; D call uncertain. Germline V gene data show CDR1 as SGHNT and CDR2 as YYREEE (reference sequence). With 1 base removed from V and 4 bases from J, the gap between germline ends came to 5 bases. CDR3 length: 13 amino acids. The CDR3 protein is CASSLTLTGELFF. The DNA for the CDR3 is TGTGCCAGCAGCTTGACTCTCACCGGGGAGCTGTTTTTT.

The CDR3 nucleotides are TGTGCCTGGAGTGATGGAGGACAGGGCAATCAGCCCCAGCATTTT. Its protein is CAWSDGGQGNQPQHF. This rearrangement joins TRBV30 to TRBJ1-5, with TRBD1 matching 7 bases. The CDR3 totals 15 residues. Germline trimming cut 1 base from V and 2 bases from J; bases unmatched to any gene: 5. Germline V gives CDR1 GTSNPN, CDR2 SVGIG (reference sequence). The full variable domain, with the rest looked up from reference TRBV30 and TRBJ1-5, is SQTIHQWPATLVQPVGSPLSLECTVEGTSNPNLYWYRQAAGRGLQLLFYSVGIGQISSEVPQNLSASRPQDRQFILSSKKLLLSDSGFYLCAWSDGGQGNQPQHFGDGTRLSIL.

This clone showed up just a few times. The gene calls are TRBV10-3 and TRBJ2-7, with D possibly matching TRBD1 (6 bases). Deletions cut 8 bases from V and 1 base from J, with 15 bases between. CDR1 and CDR2 (germline): ENHRY, SYGVKD. This CDR3 contains 14 residues. The DNA of the CDR3 is TGTGCCATCCTTCCCCCGGGACAATCCTACGAGCAGTACTTC. Encoded protein: CAILPPGQSYEQYF.

V is TRBV5-4 and J is TRBJ2-5; TRBD2 aligns across 13 bases. The CDR3 covers 17 residues. V was clipped by 4 bases and J by 4 bases; unmatched bases: 10. Looked up from germline, CDR1 is SGHNT and CDR2 is YYREEE (reference sequence). This CDR3 reads CASSVGLAGVVGETQYF. Written as DNA, the CDR3 is TGTGCCAGCAGCGTAGGACTAGCGGGAGTTGTGGGAGAGACCCAGTACTTC.

As to this clone: The germline gene is not matched at one end of the junction; a read error may be the cause. This chain links TRBV7-7 with TRBJ2-5, with 11 bases fitting TRBD2. This CDR3 is built from 16 residues. Germline CDR1 is SSHAT and CDR2 is FNYEAQ (reference sequence). The CDR3 is CASTPVSTSGKETQYF. In nucleotides, the CDR3 is TGTGCTAGCACCCCTGTGTCGACTAGCGGGAAAGAGACCCAGTACTTC.

The chain carries TRBV9 and TRBJ2-5, with 7 positions matching TRBD2. CDR3 length: 16 amino acids. CDR1 and CDR2 from the germline V gene are SGDLS and YYNGEE. V dropped 0 bases and J dropped 4; count of bases not matched to a gene: 9. The CDR3 spells CASSVGPATGGETQYF. The CDR3 coding sequence is TGTGCCAGCAGCGTAGGGCCCGCAACGGGAGGAGAGACCCAGTACTTC.

The V gene is TRBV20-1, the J gene TRBJ2-1, with D perhaps TRBD2 (5 bases). The V and J ends lost 5 bases and 7 bases respectively, with 9 bases between them. The CDR3 contains 11 residues. CDR1 and CDR2 (germline): DFQATT, SNEGSKA (reference sequence). The CDR3 sequence is CSAGAENEQFF. The DNA for the CDR3 is TGCAGTGCTGGAGCGGAGAATGAGCAGTTCTTC.

The chain employs TRBV11-2 and TRBJ2-6; TRBD1 is a possible D gene (5 bases). There are 17 residues in the CDR3. The V gene lost 6 bases and the J gene lost 4 bases, with 19 bases spanning the gap. Germline V gene lookup returns CDR1 SGHAT and CDR2 FQNNGV. CDR3 DNA: TGTGCCAGCAGGAACATACCATCAGGGTCAGGGGCCAACGTCCTGACTTTC. This gives the protein CASRNIPSGSGANVLTF.

This chain uses TRBV6-5 with TRBJ1-5; tentative D call: TRBD1 (6 bases). The CDR3 contains 15 residues. Per the germline V gene, CDR1 is MNHEY and CDR2 is SVGAGI. Trimming pared 4 bases from V and 6 bases from J, leaving 16 bases between. The CDR3 bases are TGTGCCAGCAGTTCCACAGGGATTCGAGGTCAGCCCCAGCATTTT. Amino acids: CASSSTGIRGQPQHF.

The gene calls are TRBV4-2 and TRBJ2-1; D may be TRBD2 (6 bases). The germline V gene encodes CDR1 LGHNA and CDR2 YNFKEQ. V lost 7 bases to trimming and J lost 1 base, with 26 bases between them. CDR3 length: 19 amino acids. The CDR3 sequence: CASMPRRSRRGVSYNEQFF. The CDR3 nucleotides read TGTGCCAGCATGCCAAGAAGAAGTAGGAGGGGTGTTTCCTACAATGAGCAGTTCTTC.

This chain links TRBV15 with TRBJ2-3; 7 nucleotides match TRBD2. The V and J ends lost 1 base and 8 bases, in that order; junction bases with no gene match: 3. CDR1 is LNHNV and CDR2 is YYDKDF in the germline V gene (reference sequence). The CDR3 spans 13 residues. CDR3 nucleotides: TGTGCCACCAGCAGAGTGGGGGGGAGTACGCAGTATTTT. Protein sequence: CATSRVGGSTQYF.

V and J are TRBV7-9 and TRBJ2-2; 7 bases fit TRBD1. CDR1 is SEHNR and CDR2 is FQNEAQ in the germline V gene (reference sequence). The CDR3 sequence is 17 residues long. Losses at the gene ends were 0 bases for V and 1 base for J; bases not matched to a gene: 5. CDR3 DNA: TGTGCCAGCAGCTTAGCGATCCGGACAGGGAACACCGGGGAGCTGTTTTTT. The encoded protein is CASSLAIRTGNTGELFF.

The chain links TRBV27 to TRBJ2-2, with TRBD1 identical over 8 bases. The CDR3 contains 16 residues. Germline values: CDR1 MNHEY, CDR2 SMNVEV (reference sequence). Unmatched junction bases numbered 6, after V lost 6 bases and J lost 0 bases. CDR3 loop: CASSLGQGTNTGELFF. CDR3 nucleotides: TGTGCCAGCAGCCTAGGACAGGGAACGAACACCGGGGAGCTGTTTTTT.

This chain joins TRBV9 and TRBJ1-4, with D possibly being TRBD1 (5 bases). CDR3 size: 13 residues. Germline CDR1 is SGDLS and CDR2 is YYNGEE. Trimming stripped 4 bases from V and 8 bases from J, with 12 bases between. CDR3 loop: CASSPGVGEKLFF. The CDR3 nucleotides are TGTGCCAGCAGCCCGGGGGTAGGGGAAAAACTGTTTTTT.

V gene TRBV9 combines with J gene TRBJ2-3, with D tentatively TRBD2 (6 bases). The CDR3 sequence is 16 residues long. Trimming stripped 2 bases from V and 5 bases from J, with 18 bases between. Germline V lookup: CDR1 SGDLS, CDR2 YYNGEE. CDR3 region: CASSVSLRERQDTQYF. The CDR3 region has the DNA TGTGCCAGCAGCGTCTCCCTACGGGAGCGTCAAGATACGCAGTATTTT.

V and J are TRBV6-5 and TRBJ2-7; 8 bases align to TRBD1. Trimming at V came to 4 bases and at J to 2 bases, leaving 7 bases not matched to a gene. The germline CDR1 and CDR2 sequences are MNHEY and SVGAGI. The CDR3 has 15 residues. CDR3 sequence reads: CASSSARQGTYEQYF. In DNA, the CDR3 is TGTGCCAGCAGTTCCGCTCGACAGGGGACCTACGAGCAGTACTTC.

This clone was detected only a few times. The chain links TRBV7-2 to TRBJ1-1, with D unresolved. Deletions cut 5 bases from V and 11 bases from J, with 15 bases between. This CDR3 is built from 12 residues. Germline lookup yields CDR1 SGHTA and CDR2 FQGNSA. The CDR3 sequence is CASSPRLHQAFF. The CDR3 DNA follows: TGTGCCAGCAGCCCCCGCCTCCATCAGGCTTTCTTT.

The rearrangement joins TRBV28 to TRBJ2-7; TRBD2 matches 12 bases. The CDR3 has 13 residues. Trimming took 8 bases from V and 2 from J; bases not matched to a gene: 1. Germline V CDR1 and CDR2: MDHEN, SYDVKM. In DNA form, the CDR3 reads TGTGCCAGCGGACTAGCGGGGACCTACGAGCAGTACTTC. Encoded protein: CASGLAGTYEQYF.

This clone was observed a single time. This chain uses TRBV6-1 with TRBJ1-1, with D perhaps matching TRBD1 (6 bases). The CDR3 runs to 11 residues. The ends were cut back, 11 bases at V and 2 bases at J, with 9 bases in the middle. The germline V gene has CDR1 MNHNS and CDR2 SASEGT. The CDR3 nucleotides are TGTGCCCTCAGGGGAAACACTGAAGCTTTCTTT. It translates to CALRGNTEAFF.

This clone was found once. For the CDR3, the DNA is TGCGCCAGCAGCCAAGGTCCTAGCGGGAGCAATGCCGGGGAGCTGTTTTTT. Protein: CASSQGPSGSNAGELFF. The chain recombines TRBV4-1 with TRBJ2-2; 10 bases line up with TRBD2. The junction had 8 bases not matched to a gene; V was cut back by 1 base and J by 6 bases. The CDR3 is 17 amino acids. Germline V gene data show CDR1 as MGHRA and CDR2 as YSYEKL.

The count of this clone is one. The gene calls are TRBV4-3 and TRBJ2-7; 8 bases are a match to TRBD1. Germline trimming cut 10 bases from V and 1 base from J; bases unmatched to any gene: 9. This CDR3 is 14 amino acids long. CDR1 is LGHNA, CDR2 YSLEER, per germline. This CDR3 reads CATATGTGSYEQYF. Written as DNA, the CDR3 is TGCGCCACAGCGACCGGGACAGGATCCTACGAGCAGTACTTC.